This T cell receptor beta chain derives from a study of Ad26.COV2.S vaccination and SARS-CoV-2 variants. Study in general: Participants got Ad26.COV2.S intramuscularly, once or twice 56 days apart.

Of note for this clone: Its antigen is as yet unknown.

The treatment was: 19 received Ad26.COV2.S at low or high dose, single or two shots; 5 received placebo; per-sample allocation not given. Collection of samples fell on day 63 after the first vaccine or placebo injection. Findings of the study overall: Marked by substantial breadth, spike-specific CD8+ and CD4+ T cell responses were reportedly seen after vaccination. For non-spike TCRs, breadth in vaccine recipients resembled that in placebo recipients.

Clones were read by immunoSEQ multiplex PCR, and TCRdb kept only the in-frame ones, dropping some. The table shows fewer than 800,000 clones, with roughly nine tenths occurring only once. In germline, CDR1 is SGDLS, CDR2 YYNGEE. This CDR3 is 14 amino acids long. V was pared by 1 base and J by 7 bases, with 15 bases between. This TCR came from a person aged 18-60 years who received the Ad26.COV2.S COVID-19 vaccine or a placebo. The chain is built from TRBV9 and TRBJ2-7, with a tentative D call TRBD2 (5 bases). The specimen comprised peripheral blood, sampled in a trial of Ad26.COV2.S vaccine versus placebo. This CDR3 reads CASSVYGGSGEQYF. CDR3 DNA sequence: TGTGCCAGCAGCGTATACGGCGGGTCGGGGGAGCAGTACTTC.